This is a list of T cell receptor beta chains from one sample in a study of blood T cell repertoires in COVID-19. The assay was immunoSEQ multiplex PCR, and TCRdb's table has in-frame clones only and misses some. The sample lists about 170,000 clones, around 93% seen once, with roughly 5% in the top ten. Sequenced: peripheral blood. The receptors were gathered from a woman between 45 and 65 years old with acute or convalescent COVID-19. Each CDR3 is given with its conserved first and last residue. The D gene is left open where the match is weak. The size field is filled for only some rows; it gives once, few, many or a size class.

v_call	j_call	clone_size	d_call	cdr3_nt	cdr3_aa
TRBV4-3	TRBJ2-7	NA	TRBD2	TGCGCCAGCAGCCAAGATTTACTAGCGGGAATTGAGCAGTACTTC	CASSQDLLAGIEQYF
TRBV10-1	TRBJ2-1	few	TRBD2	TGCGCCAGCAGTGAGTTCGGTGGACGGGGGGGCCATGAGCAGTTCTTC	CASSEFGGRGGHEQFF
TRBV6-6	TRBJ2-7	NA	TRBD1	TGTGCCAGCAGTTACTCCCGGGACAGGGATTTCGAGCAGTACTTC	CASSYSRDRDFEQYF
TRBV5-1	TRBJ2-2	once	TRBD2	TGCGCCAGCAGCTCCCGACACCCGGGGGGCACCGGGGAGCTGTTTTTT	CASSSRHPGGTGELFF
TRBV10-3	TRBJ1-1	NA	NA	TGTGCCATCAGTGATCCGGGGGACACTGAAGCTTTCTTT	CAISDPGDTEAFF
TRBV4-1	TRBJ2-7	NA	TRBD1	TGCGCCAGCAGCCAAGACCTGGGGCAGGGGGCCTACGAGCAGTACTTC	CASSQDLGQGAYEQYF
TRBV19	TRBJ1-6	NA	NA	TGTGCCAGTAGAACCGGGACACGACATAATTCACCCCTCCACTTT	CASRTGTRHNSPLHF
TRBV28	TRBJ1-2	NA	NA	TGTGCCAGCAGTTTAACACGGGGGGCCTATGGCTACACCTTC	CASSLTRGAYGYTF
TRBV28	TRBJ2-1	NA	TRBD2	TGTGCCAGCACCGCCCACCCCTCAGAGCGGGAGATCTACAATGAGCAGTTCTTC	CASTAHPSEREIYNEQFF
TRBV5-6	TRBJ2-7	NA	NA	TGTGCCAGCAGCTTGACAGGCTCCTACGAGCAGTACTTC	CASSLTGSYEQYF
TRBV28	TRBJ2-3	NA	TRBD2	TGTGCCAGCAGTTGGGTAGCGGGACTTAGCACAGATACGCAGTATTTT	CASSWVAGLSTDTQYF
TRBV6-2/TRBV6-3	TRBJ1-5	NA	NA	TGTGCCAGCAGTTACGGAGGGAGTAATCAGCCCCAGCATTTT	CASSYGGSNQPQHF
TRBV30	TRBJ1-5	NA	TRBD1	TGTGCCTGGAGCCCGGACAGGGGGCCCTTTAGCAATCAGCCCCAGCATTTT	CAWSPDRGPFSNQPQHF
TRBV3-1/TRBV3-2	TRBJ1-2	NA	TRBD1	TGTGCCAGCAGCCAACTGCCCGGGACAGACCTTTACGGCTACACCTTC	CASSQLPGTDLYGYTF
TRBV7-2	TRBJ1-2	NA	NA	TGTGCCAGCAGCTTATTAACTAGGGGGTATGGCTACACCTTC	CASSLLTRGYGYTF
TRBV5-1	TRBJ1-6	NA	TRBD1	TGCGCCAGCAGCTTGGCCAGTCCAGGGGGCCATAATTCACCCCTCCACTTT	CASSLASPGGHNSPLHF
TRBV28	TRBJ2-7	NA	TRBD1	TGTGCCAGCAGAACCGCCGGGACAGGGGCCTACGAGCAGTACTTC	CASRTAGTGAYEQYF
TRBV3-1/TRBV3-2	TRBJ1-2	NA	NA	TGTGCCAGCAGCCGGGAGGGGTCGGGGCCAGGCTACACCTTC	CASSREGSGPGYTF
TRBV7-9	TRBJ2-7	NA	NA	TGTGCCAGCACCACAGGTGTCTACGAGCAGTACTTC	CASTTGVYEQYF
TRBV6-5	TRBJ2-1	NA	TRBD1	TGTGCCAGCAGCGGGACAGGGGAGTTCTTC	CASSGTGEFF
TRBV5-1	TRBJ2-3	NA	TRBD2	TGCGCCAGCAGCCTACGTCTAGCGGGGGGCACAGATACGCAGTATTTT	CASSLRLAGGTDTQYF
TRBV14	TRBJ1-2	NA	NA	TGTGCCAGCAGCCAAGATCGCTATGGCTACACCTTC	CASSQDRYGYTF
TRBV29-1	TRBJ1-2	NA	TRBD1	TGCAGCGTCAAAGACCGGGACAGCTTTAACTATGGCTACACCTTC	CSVKDRDSFNYGYTF
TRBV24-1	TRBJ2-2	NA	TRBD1	TGTGCCACCAGTGATTTAAGGCAGGGGGACACCGGGGAGCTGTTTTTT	CATSDLRQGDTGELFF
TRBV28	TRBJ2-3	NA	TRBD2	TGTGCCAGCAGTTCCCTAACCGGGACTAGCGGGAGAATGGGTACGCAGTATTTT	CASSSLTGTSGRMGTQYF
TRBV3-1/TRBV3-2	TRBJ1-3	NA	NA	TGTGCCAGCAGTCCGTACTCTGGAAACACCATATATTTT	CASSPYSGNTIYF
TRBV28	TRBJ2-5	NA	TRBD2	TGTGCCAGCAGCTACAGCGGGAGTAGAGAGACCCAGTACTTC	CASSYSGSRETQYF
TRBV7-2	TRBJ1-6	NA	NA	TGTGCCAGCAGCCCCTTCGTATTGGGGCGCGGTTCACCCCTCCACTTT	CASSPFVLGRGSPLHF
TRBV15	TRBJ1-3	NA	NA	TGTGCCACCAGCACCGGGGACACCTCTGGAAACACCATATATTTT	CATSTGDTSGNTIYF
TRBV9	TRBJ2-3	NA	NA	TGTGCCAGCAGCGTAGAGGGAGCCCCCACAGATACGCAGTATTTT	CASSVEGAPTDTQYF
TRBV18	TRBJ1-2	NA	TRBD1	TGTGCCAGCTCACCTACCGGGACAGGGCTCTTCTATGGCTACACCTTC	CASSPTGTGLFYGYTF
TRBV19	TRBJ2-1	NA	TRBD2	TGTGCCAGTAGCGCATCTAGCGGGGGTTTCTTCTTC	CASSASSGGFFF
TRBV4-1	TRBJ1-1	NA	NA	TGCGCCAGCAGCCAGGATAGACTTCCGAACACTGAAGCTTTCTTT	CASSQDRLPNTEAFF
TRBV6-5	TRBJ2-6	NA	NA	TGTGCCAGCAGTCCCGTTTCCTCTGGGGCCAACGTCCTGACTTTC	CASSPVSSGANVLTF
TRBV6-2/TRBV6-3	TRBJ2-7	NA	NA	TGTGCCAGCAGTTACCAATTCCTTCAGGGGATCAGGTCCTACGAGCAGTACTTC	CASSYQFLQGIRSYEQYF
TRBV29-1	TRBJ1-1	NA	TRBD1	TGCAGCGTGGGACAGCCGAACACTGAAGCTTTCTTT	CSVGQPNTEAFF
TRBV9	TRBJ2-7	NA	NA	TGTGCCAGCAGCGTACGGCAGGGCTACGAGCAGTACTTC	CASSVRQGYEQYF
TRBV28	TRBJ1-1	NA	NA	TGTGCCAGCAGTTTAGGTGAGGGAGGGGCGGCTTTCTTT	CASSLGEGGAAFF
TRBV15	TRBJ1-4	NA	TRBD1	TGTGCCACCCGGGACAGCGGTAATGAAAAACTGTTTTTT	CATRDSGNEKLFF
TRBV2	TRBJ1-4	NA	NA	TGTGCCAGCAGTGTCAAAGGGGATGAAAAACTGTTTTTT	CASSVKGDEKLFF
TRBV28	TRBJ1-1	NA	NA	TGTGCCAGCAGTTTACCGGGACTTTTCAACACTGAAGCTTTCTTT	CASSLPGLFNTEAFF
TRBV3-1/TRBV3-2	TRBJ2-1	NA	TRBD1	TGTGCCAGCACCGAGGACAGGGGGCCATCCAATGAGCAGTTCTTC	CASTEDRGPSNEQFF
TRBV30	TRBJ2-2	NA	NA	TGTGCCTGGAGTGTGGGTAGCTCAGACACCGGGGAGCTGTTTTTT	CAWSVGSSDTGELFF
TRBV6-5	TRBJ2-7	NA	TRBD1	TGTGCCAGCGTCCGGGACAGGGGAATGGACGAGCAGTACTTC	CASVRDRGMDEQYF
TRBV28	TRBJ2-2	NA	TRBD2	TGTGCCAGCAGGGTAGCGGGAGTGGGCACCGGGGAGCTGTTTTTT	CASRVAGVGTGELFF
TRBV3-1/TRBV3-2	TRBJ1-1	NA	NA	TGTGCCTCCCAGGGGATGAACACTGAAGCTTTCTTT	CASQGMNTEAFF
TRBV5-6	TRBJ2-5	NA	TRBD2	TGTGCCAGCAGCTTGACTAGCGTTCGGGAGACCCAGTACTTC	CASSLTSVRETQYF